The 13 T cell receptor beta chains in this list originate from one sample, sequenced in a study of metastatic and nonmetastatic thyroid tumors. No patient received treatment before thyroid surgery. TCRdb re-called clones from the PCR reads using MiXCR. The data contain about 20,000 clones, 22% of them seen just once; the ten biggest clones take up 8.1%. The sequenced sample consisted of adjacent normal tissue. Source of these receptors: a female donor with papillary thyroid cancer or a benign thyroid nodule (not recorded which). Some clones in this sample may be carry-over from other donors' samples.

This chain links TRBV3-1 with TRBJ2-7; 11 bases are shared with TRBD2. Germline-derived CDR1 and CDR2 are LGHDT and YNNKEL (reference sequence). Germline trimming cut 2 bases from V and 3 bases from J; bases unmatched to any gene: 0. The CDR3 covers 14 residues. As DNA, the CDR3 is TGTGCCAGCAGCCAACTAGCGGGAGGCTACGAGCAGTACTTC. This codes for CASSQLAGGYEQYF.

The CDR3 is CASSPGGSGNTIYF. In DNA form, the CDR3 reads TGTGCCAGCAGCCCTGGGGGCTCTGGAAACACCATATATTTT. The gene calls are TRBV7-2 and TRBJ1-3; D may be TRBD1 (5 bases). The V end was cut by 5 bases, the J end by 0 bases, with 8 bases between. This CDR3 spans 14 amino acids. Germline V CDR1 and CDR2: SGHTA, FQGNSA.

Comment on this clone: The junction departs from germline at one end; a sequencing error may be responsible. The V call is TRBV5-4, the J call TRBJ2-7; 13 nucleotides line up with TRBD2. Germline V gives CDR1 SGHNT, CDR2 YYREEE (reference sequence). This CDR3 spans 15 amino acids. Here the CDR3 reads CASSRTSGSWYEQYF. The CDR3 DNA sequence: TGTGCCAGCAGCCGGACTAGCGGGAGTTGGTACGAACAGTACTTC.

The V gene is TRBV6-1, the J gene TRBJ2-7; TRBD2 might be the D (5 bases). CDR1 and CDR2 from the germline V gene are MNHNS and SASEGT. The CDR3 runs 13 residues. Trimming took off 10 bases at V and 0 bases at J, with 13 bases between the two ends. DNA for the CDR3: TGTGCCACCATAGCGACCAGCTCCTACGAGCAGTACTTC. Protein: CATIATSSYEQYF.

The rearrangement links TRBV2 to TRBJ1-3; no firm D call. Germline V gene data show CDR1 as SNHLY and CDR2 as FYNNEI. V was clipped by 5 bases and J by 0 bases, with 14 bases between them. The CDR3 contains 16 residues. Written as DNA, the CDR3 is TGTGCCAGCAGTCCGGAAACAGTGGACTCTGGAAACACCATATATTTT. Protein: CASSPETVDSGNTIYF.

The chain carries TRBV20-1 and TRBJ2-1; 7 bases map to TRBD1. There are 17 residues in the CDR3. The V and J ends lost 3 bases and 3 bases, in that order; junction bases with no gene match: 14. Germline CDR1 reads DFQATT; CDR2 reads SNEGSKA (reference sequence). This CDR3 is CSASGTVLGEDYNEQFF. The CDR3 nucleotides read TGCAGTGCTAGCGGGACAGTATTAGGCGAGGACTACAATGAGCAGTTCTTC.

On this clone itself: The conserved phenylalanine or tryptophan normally closing the CDR3 is absent here, so this likely arose from a read error. Because the CDR3's place on the DNA is in doubt, the DNA is left out and the CDR3 is given as listed by TCRdb. The chain couples TRBV7-2 to TRBJ1-3. The CDR3 spans 11 amino acids, including both terminal residues. Per the germline V gene, CDR1 is SGHTA and CDR2 is FQGNSA. The CDR3 sequence: CASSFGNTISC.

This clone appeared a few times. The genes are TRBV19 and TRBJ1-2; maybe TRBD1 (5 bases). Trimming stripped 0 bases from V and 0 bases from J, with 8 bases between. The length of the CDR3 is 15 residues. Per germline, CDR1 LNHDA and CDR2 SQIVND (reference sequence). The CDR3 DNA is TGTGCCAGTAGTATAGAGGCAGGGACTAACTATGGCTACACCTTC. Residues: CASSIEAGTNYGYTF. The variable domain in full, with the rest retrieved from reference TRBV19 and TRBJ1-2, is DGGITQSPKYLFRKEGQNVTLSCEQNLNHDAMYWYRQDPGQGLRLIYYSQIVNDFQKGDIAEGYSVSREKKESFPLTVTSAQKNPTAFYLCASSIEAGTNYGYTFGSGTRLTVV.

The gene calls are TRBV20-1 and TRBJ2-6; no definite D call. Germline assignment: CDR1 DFQATT and CDR2 SNEGSKA (reference sequence). The CDR3 length is 17 residues. With 3 bases removed from V and 0 bases from J, the gap between germline ends came to 15 bases. Here the CDR3 DNA reads TGCAGTGCTAGTCCCATCGACCAGAGCTCTGGGGCCAACGTCCTGACTTTC. The encoded protein is CSASPIDQSSGANVLTF.

This clone was detected ten times or more. V gene TRBV7-9 combines with J gene TRBJ1-1, with unresolved D. The length of the CDR3 is 14 residues. V lost 1 base and J lost 1, with 7 bases in between. Germline values: CDR1 SEHNR, CDR2 FQNEAQ (reference sequence). The CDR3 spells CASSLVGQNTEAFF. CDR3 nucleotides: TGTGCCAGCAGCTTAGTTGGGCAGAACACTGAAGCTTTCTTT.

This clone was seen a handful of times. The junction departs from the called germline gene at one end, perhaps through a read error. J is TRBJ1-4 and V is TRBV30; possibly TRBD1 for D (5 bases). Germline CDR1 is GTSNPN and CDR2 is SVGIG (reference sequence). The CDR3 is made up of 14 amino acids. The CDR3 DNA reads TGTGCCTGGAGCACTGGCGCGGGAGGGGAAAAACCGTTTTTT. It codes for CAWSTGAGGEKPFF.

This clone was counted only a few times. The rearrangement uses TRBV12-5 and TRBJ1-3, with no clear D. Germline-derived CDR1 and CDR2 are LGHNT and FRNRAP. This CDR3 contains 14 residues. Deletions cut 1 base from V and 0 bases from J, with 4 bases between. The CDR3 bases are TGTGCTAGTGGTTTGGATTCCTCTGGAAACACCATATATTTT. The encoded protein is CASGLDSSGNTIYF.

This clone was seen at least ten times. The V gene is TRBV7-3, the J gene TRBJ2-1; D is ambiguous. Germline V gene data show CDR1 as SGHTA and CDR2 as FQGTGA. The CDR3 sequence is 12 residues long. Between the trimmed V and J ends, which lost 4 bases and 12 bases, there was a span of 13 bases. CDR3 protein: CASSYPGRAQFF. The DNA for the CDR3 is TGTGCCAGCAGCTACCCTGGCCGGGCGCAGTTCTTC. Full variable domain (missing parts from reference TRBV7-3 and TRBJ2-1): GAGVSQTPSNKVTEKGKYVELRCDPISGHTALYWYRQSLGQGPEFLIYFQGTGAADDSGLPNDRFFAVRPEGSVSTLKIQRTERGDSAVYLCASSYPGRAQFFGPGTRLTVL.